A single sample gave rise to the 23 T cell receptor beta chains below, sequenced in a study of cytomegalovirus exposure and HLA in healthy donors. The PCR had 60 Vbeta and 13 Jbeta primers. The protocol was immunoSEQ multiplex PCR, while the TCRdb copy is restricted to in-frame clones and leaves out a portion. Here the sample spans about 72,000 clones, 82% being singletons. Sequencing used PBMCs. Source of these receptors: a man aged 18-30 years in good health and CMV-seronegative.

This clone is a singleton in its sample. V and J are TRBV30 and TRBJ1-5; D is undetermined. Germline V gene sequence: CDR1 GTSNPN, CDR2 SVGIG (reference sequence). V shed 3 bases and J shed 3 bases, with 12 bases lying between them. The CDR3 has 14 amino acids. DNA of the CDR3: TGTGCCTGGAGCGGTTCGGGTAACAATCAGCCCCAGCATTTT. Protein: CAWSGSGNNQPQHF.

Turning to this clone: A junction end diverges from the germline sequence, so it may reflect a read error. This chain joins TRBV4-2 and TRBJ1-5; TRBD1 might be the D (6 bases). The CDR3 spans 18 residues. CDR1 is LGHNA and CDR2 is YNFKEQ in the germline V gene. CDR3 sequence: CAISQVRAGGIGNQPQHF. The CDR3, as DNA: TGTGCCATCAGCCAAGTTAGAGCGGGGGGCATTGGCAATCAGCCCCAGCATTTT.

The CDR3 bases are TGTGCCAGCAGCGTAAGGGCCCGCCAGGGTTTAAACACCGGGGAGCTGTTTTTT. Residues: CASSVRARQGLNTGELFF. The rearrangement links TRBV9 to TRBJ2-2; weak D call: TRBD1 (5 bases). CDR1 SGDLS and CDR2 YYNGEE come from the germline V gene. The CDR3 is made up of 18 amino acids. Trimming cost V 1 base and J 2 bases, with 18 bases left between them. Drawing the rest from reference TRBV9 and TRBJ2-2, the complete variable domain is DSGVTQTPKHLITATGQRVTLRCSPRSGDLSVYWYQQSLDQGLQFLIQYYNGEERAKGNILERFSAQQFPDLHSELNLSSLELGDSALYFCASSVRARQGLNTGELFFGEGSRLTVL.

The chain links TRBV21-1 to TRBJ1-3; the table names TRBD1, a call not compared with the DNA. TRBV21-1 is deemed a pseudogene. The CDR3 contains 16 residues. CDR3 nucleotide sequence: TGTGCCAGCAGCAACGAAAGACAGCACTCTGGAAACACCATATATTTT. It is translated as CASSNERQHSGNTIYF.

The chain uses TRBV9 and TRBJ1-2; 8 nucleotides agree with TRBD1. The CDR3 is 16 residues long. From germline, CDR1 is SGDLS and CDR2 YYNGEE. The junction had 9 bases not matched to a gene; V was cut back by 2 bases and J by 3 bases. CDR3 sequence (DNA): TGTGCCAGCAGCGTCCTTTCAGGGGGCAGTTACTATGGCTACACCTTC. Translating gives CASSVLSGGSYYGYTF.

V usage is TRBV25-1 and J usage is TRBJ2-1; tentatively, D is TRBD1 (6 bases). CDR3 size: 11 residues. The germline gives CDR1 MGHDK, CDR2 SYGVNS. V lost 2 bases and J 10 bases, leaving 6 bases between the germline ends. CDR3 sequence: CASSEGTEQFF. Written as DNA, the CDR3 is TGTGCCAGCAGTGAAGGGACAGAGCAGTTCTTC.

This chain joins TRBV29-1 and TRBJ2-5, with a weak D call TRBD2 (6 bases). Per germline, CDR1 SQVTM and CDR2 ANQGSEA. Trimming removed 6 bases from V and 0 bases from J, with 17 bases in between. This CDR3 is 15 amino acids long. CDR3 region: CSVRLTRGNQETQYF. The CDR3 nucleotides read TGCAGCGTCAGACTTACCCGGGGGAACCAAGAGACCCAGTACTTC.

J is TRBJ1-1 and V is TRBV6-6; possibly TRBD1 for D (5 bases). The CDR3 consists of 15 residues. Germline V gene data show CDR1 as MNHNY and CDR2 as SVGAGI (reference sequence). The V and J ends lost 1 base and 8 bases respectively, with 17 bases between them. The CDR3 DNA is TGTGCCAGCAGTTACTTAGGAGGAGGGGACTGGGAAGCTTTCTTT. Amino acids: CASSYLGGGDWEAFF.

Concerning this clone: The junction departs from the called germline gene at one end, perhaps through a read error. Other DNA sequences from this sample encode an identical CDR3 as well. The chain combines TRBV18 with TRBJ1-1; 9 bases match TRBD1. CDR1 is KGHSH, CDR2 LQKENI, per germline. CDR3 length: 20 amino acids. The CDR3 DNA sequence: TGTGCCAGCTCATCCCGACCGGGACAGGGAAATTTCCTGATGAACACCGAAGCTTTCTTT. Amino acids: CASSSRPGQGNFLMNTEAFF.

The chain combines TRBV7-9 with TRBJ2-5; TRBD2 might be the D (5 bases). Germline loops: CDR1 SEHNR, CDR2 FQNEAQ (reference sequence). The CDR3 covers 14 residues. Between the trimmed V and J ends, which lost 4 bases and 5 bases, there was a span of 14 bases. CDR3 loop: CASSSDRGRETQYF. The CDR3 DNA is TGTGCCAGCAGCTCCGACCGGGGTCGTGAGACCCAGTACTTC.

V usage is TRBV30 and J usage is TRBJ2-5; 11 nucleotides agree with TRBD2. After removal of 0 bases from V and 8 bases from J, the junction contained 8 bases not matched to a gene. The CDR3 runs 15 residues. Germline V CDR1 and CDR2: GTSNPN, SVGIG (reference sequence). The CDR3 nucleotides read TGTGCCTGGAGTGTAACTAGCGGGGGCCCGTATACCCAGTACTTC. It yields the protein CAWSVTSGGPYTQYF.

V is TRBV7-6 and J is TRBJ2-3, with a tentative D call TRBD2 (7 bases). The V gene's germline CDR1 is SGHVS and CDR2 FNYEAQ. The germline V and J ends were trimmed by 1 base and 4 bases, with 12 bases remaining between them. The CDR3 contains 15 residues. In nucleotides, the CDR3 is TGTGCCAGCAGCTTAGTGGCGGGGGCCTCAGATACGCAGTATTTT. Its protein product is CASSLVAGASDTQYF.

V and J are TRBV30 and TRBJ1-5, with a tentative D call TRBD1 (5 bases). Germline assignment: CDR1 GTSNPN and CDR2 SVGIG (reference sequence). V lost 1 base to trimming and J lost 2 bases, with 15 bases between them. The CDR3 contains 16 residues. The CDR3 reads CAWSGRQTLGNQPQHF. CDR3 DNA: TGTGCCTGGAGTGGTCGACAGACGCTGGGCAATCAGCCCCAGCATTTT.

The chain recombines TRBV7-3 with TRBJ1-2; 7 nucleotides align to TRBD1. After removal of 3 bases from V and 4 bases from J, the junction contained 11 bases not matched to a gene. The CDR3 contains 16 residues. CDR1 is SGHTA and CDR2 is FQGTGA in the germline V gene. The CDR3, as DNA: TGTGCCAGCAGCTTGGAACCGAACAGGGGAGGCTATGGCTACACCTTC. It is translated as CASSLEPNRGGYGYTF.

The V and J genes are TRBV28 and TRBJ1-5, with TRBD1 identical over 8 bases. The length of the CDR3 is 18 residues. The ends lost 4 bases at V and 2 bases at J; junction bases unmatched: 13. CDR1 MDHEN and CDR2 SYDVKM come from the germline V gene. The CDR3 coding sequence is TGTGCCAGCAGTTCGATGGACAGGGACCATTATGGCAATCAGCCCCAGCATTTT. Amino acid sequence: CASSSMDRDHYGNQPQHF.

The CDR3 loop reads CASSTGAETQYF. The CDR3 coding sequence is TGTGCCAGCAGCACAGGGGCGGAGACCCAGTACTTC. J is TRBJ2-5 and V is TRBV6-5; 7 nucleotides agree with TRBD1. With 6 bases clipped from V and 5 bases from J, the junction kept 3 bases outside the gene matches. This CDR3 has 12 amino acids. Looked up from germline, CDR1 is MNHEY and CDR2 is SVGAGI.

Here the CDR3 DNA reads TGTGCCAGCAGTCGGGAGGTGACCGGGGAGCTGTTTTTT. The encoded protein is CASSREVTGELFF. This chain uses TRBV6-4 with TRBJ2-2, with 7 positions matching TRBD2. The germline V gene encodes CDR1 MRHNA and CDR2 SNTAGT. V shed 5 bases, J shed 5 bases, and the junction held 2 bases outside the gene matches. The CDR3 consists of 13 residues.

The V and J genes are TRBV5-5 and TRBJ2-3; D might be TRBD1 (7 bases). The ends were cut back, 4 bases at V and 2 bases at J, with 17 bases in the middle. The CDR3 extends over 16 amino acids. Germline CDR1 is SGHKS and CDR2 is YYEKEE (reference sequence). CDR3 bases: TGTGCCAGCAGCACCGGTGGAGGGGGCAACACAGATACGCAGTATTTT. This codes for CASSTGGGGNTDTQYF.

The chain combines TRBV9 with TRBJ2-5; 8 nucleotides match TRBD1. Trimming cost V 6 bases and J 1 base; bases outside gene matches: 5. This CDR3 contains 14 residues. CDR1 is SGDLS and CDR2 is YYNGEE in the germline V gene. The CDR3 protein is CASTQGASQETQYF. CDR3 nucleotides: TGTGCCAGCACCCAGGGGGCATCCCAAGAGACCCAGTACTTC.

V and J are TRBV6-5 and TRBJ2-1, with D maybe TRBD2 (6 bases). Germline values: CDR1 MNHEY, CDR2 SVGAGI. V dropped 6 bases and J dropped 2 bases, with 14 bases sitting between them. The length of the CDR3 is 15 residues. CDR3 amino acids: CASSRRGKTYNEQFF. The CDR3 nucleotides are TGTGCCAGCAGCCGCCGGGGGAAGACCTACAATGAGCAGTTCTTC.

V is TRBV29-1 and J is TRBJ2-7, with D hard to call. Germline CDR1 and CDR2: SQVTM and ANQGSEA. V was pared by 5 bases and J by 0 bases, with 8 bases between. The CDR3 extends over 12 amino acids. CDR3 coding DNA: TGCAGCGTTTGTGTAAACTCCTACGAGCAGTACTTC. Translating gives CSVCVNSYEQYF.

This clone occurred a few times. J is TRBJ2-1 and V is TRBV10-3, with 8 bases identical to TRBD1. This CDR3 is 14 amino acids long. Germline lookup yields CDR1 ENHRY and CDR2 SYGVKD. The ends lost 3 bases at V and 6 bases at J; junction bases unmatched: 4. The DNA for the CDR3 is TGTGCCATCAGTGACAGGGGGCGGCTCAATGAGCAGTTCTTC. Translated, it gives CAISDRGRLNEQFF.

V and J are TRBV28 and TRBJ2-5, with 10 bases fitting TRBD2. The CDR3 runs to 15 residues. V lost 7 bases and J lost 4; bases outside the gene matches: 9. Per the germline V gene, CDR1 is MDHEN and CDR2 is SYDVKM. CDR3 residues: CASTQAGGPGETQYF. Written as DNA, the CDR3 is TGTGCCAGCACCCAAGCGGGGGGGCCGGGAGAGACCCAGTACTTC.